The 3 T cell receptor beta chains given below trace back to one sample, sequenced in a study of shared clonotypes between healthy human individuals. CD8 cells classed as naive were CD45RO-negative and positively selected for CCR7, excluding terminally differentiated effector memory CD45RA+ cells. Data came from immunoSEQ multiplex PCR; TCRdb stores just in-frame clones and leaves some out. There are under 1 million clones in the sample; 92% occur only once, and nearly 25% lies in the top ten. Sequenced: naive CD8+ T cells sorted from blood. The receptors here all came from a man aged 30 to 39 in good health.

J is TRBJ2-2 and V is TRBV28, with D unresolved. CDR1 is MDHEN, CDR2 SYDVKM, per germline. The V gene lost 3 bases and the J gene lost 4 bases, with 9 bases spanning the gap. The CDR3 extends over 14 amino acids. The CDR3 DNA reads as TGTGCCAGCAGTTTTTCTAGGTTCACCGGGGAGCTGTTTTTT. Translating it yields CASSFSRFTGELFF.

This chain connects TRBV27 to TRBJ1-5, with 7 bases lining up with TRBD1. The J segment lost 2 bases and the V segment lost 7 bases, leaving 8 bases of the junction unmatched. The CDR3 length is 15 residues. Germline loops: CDR1 MNHEY, CDR2 SMNVEV (reference sequence). DNA for the CDR3: TGTGCCAGCAAGGGGGACAGCTTCCGCAATCAGCCCCAGCATTTT. The encoded protein is CASKGDSFRNQPQHF.

This clone was seen just once. Other DNA sequences in this sample translate to the same CDR3. The J gene is TRBJ1-4, the V gene TRBV28, with a possible D match to TRBD1 (5 bases). The CDR3 extends over 15 amino acids. V lost 2 bases, J lost 0 bases, and 7 bases lay in between. Per germline, CDR1 MDHEN and CDR2 SYDVKM. CDR3 region: CASSLGQATNEKLFF. CDR3 nucleotide sequence: TGTGCCAGCAGTTTAGGACAAGCAACTAATGAAAAACTGTTTTTT.